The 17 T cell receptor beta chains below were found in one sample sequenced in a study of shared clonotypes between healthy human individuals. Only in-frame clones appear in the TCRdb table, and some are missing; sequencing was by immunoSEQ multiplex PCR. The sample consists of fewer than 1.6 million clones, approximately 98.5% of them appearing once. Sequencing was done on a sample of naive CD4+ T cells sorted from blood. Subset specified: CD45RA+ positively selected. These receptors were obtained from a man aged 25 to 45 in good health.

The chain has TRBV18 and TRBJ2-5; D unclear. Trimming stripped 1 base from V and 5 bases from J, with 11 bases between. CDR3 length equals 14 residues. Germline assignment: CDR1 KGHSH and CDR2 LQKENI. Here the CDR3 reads CASSPLGSAETQYF. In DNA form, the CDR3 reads TGTGCCAGCTCACCACTTGGTAGTGCGGAGACCCAGTACTTC.

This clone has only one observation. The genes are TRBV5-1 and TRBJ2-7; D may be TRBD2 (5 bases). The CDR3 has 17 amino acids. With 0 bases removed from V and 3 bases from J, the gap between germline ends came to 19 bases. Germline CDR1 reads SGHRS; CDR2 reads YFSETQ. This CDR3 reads CASSLGLGSWERYEQYF. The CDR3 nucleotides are TGCGCCAGCAGCTTGGGGTTGGGATCCTGGGAGCGCTACGAGCAGTACTTC.

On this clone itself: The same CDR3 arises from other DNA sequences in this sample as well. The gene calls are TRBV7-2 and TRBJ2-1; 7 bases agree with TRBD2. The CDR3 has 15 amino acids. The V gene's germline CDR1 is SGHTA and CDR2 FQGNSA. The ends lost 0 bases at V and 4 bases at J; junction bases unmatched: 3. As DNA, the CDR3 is TGTGCCAGCAGCTTAGCGGGAGGGATATACAATGAGCAGTTCTTC. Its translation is CASSLAGGIYNEQFF. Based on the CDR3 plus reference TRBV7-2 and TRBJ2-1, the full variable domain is GAGVSQSPSNKVTEKGKDVELRCDPISGHTALYWYRQSLGQGLEFLIYFQGNSAPDKSGLPSDRFSAERTGGSVSTLTIQRTQQEDSAVYLCASSLAGGIYNEQFFGPGTRLTVL.

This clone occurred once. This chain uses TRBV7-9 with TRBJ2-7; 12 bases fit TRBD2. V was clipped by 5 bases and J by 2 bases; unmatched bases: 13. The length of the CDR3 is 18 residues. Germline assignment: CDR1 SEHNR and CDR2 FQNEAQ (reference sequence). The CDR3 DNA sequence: TGTGCCAGCAGCCCCGGTAGGGGACTAGCGGGCCTGGCCTACGAGCAGTACTTC. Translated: CASSPGRGLAGLAYEQYF. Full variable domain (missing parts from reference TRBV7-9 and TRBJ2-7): DTGVSQNPRHKITKRGQNVTFRCDPISEHNRLYWYRQTLGQGPEFLTYFQNEAQLEKSRLLSDRFSAERPKGSFSTLEIQRTEQGDSAMYLCASSPGRGLAGLAYEQYFGPGTRLTVT.

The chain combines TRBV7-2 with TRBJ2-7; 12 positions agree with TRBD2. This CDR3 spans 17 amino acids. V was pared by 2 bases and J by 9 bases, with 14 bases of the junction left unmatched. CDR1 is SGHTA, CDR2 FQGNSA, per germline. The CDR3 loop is CASSLTGWGTSGQGQYF. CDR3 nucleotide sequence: TGTGCCAGCAGCTTAACGGGCTGGGGGACTAGCGGGCAGGGGCAGTACTTC.

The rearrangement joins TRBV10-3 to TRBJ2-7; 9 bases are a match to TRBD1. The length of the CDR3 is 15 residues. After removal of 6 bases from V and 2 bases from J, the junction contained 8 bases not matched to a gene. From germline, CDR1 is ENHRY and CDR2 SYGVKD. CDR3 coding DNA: TGTGCCATCAGCCCCGGGACAGGGCGTGCCTACGAGCAGTACTTC. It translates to CAISPGTGRAYEQYF.

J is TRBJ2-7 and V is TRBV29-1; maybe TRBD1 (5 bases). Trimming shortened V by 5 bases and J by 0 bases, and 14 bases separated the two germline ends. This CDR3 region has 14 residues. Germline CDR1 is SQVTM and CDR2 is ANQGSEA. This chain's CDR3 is CSVKGLLDSYEQYF. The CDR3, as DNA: TGCAGCGTTAAGGGGTTGCTAGACTCCTACGAGCAGTACTTC.

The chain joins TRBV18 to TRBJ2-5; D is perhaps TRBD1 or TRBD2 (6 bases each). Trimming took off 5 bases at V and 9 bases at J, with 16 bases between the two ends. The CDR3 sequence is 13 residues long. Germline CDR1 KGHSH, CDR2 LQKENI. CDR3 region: CASSAMGGQAQYF. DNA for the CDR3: TGTGCCAGCTCAGCAATGGGGGGCCAGGCCCAGTACTTC.

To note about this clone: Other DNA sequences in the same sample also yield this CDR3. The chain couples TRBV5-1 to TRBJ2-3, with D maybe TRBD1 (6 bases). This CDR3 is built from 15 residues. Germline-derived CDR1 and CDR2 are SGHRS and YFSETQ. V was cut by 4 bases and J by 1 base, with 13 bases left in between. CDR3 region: CASSPLTGGTDTQYF. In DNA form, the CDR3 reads TGCGCCAGCAGCCCGTTGACAGGAGGCACAGATACGCAGTATTTT.

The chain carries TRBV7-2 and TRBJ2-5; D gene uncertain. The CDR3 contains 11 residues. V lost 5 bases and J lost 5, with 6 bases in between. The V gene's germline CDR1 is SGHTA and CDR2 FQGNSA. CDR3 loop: CASSPLETQYF. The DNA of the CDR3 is TGTGCCAGCAGCCCCCTTGAGACCCAGTACTTC.

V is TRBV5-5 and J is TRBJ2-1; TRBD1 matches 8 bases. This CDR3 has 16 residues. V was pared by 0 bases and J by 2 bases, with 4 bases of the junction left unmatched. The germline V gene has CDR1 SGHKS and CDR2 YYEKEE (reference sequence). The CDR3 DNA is TGTGCCAGCAGCTTGGATGGCAGGGGGCCCTACAATGAGCAGTTCTTC. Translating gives CASSLDGRGPYNEQFF.

The DNA for the CDR3 is TGTGCCAGCAGTTTAGAATTCACTAGCACAGATACGCAGTATTTT. This codes for CASSLEFTSTDTQYF. The V and J genes are TRBV28 and TRBJ2-3; no firm D call. Germline-derived CDR1 and CDR2 are MDHEN and SYDVKM. The ends were cut back, 2 bases at V and 0 bases at J, with 9 bases in the middle. The CDR3 length is 15 residues.

DNA for the CDR3: TGTGCCAGCTTCCTCGGGAGCTACGAGCAGTACTTC. Protein product: CASFLGSYEQYF. The genes are TRBV21-1 and TRBJ2-7; the D segment call TRBD2 is taken from the table without a DNA check. TRBV21-1 is shown as a pseudogene. This CDR3 comprises 12 residues.

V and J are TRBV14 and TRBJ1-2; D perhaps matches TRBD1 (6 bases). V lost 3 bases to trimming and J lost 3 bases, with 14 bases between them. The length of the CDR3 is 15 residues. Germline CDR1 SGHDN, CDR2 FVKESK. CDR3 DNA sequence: TGTGCCAGCAGCCAGACAGGCGGGTTCCACTATGGCTACACCTTC. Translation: CASSQTGGFHYGYTF.

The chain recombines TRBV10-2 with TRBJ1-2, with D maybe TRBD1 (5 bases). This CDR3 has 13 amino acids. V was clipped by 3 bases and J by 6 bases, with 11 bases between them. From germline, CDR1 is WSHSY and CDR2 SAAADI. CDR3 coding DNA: TGCGCCAGCAGTGACCGGGGACGGGATGGCTACACCTTC. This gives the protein CASSDRGRDGYTF.

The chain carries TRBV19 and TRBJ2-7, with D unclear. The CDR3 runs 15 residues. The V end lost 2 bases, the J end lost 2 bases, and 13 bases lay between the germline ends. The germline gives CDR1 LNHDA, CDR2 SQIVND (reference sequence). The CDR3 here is CASSITFRGTYEQYF. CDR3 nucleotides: TGTGCCAGTAGTATAACTTTCCGCGGTACCTACGAGCAGTACTTC.

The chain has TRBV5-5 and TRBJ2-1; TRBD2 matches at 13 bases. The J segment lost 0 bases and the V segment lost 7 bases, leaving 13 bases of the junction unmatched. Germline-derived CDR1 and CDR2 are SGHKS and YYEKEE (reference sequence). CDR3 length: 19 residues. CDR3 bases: TGTGCCAGCGAACCCTGGGTACTAGCGGGAGGGAGCTCCTACAATGAGCAGTTCTTC. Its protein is CASEPWVLAGGSSYNEQFF.